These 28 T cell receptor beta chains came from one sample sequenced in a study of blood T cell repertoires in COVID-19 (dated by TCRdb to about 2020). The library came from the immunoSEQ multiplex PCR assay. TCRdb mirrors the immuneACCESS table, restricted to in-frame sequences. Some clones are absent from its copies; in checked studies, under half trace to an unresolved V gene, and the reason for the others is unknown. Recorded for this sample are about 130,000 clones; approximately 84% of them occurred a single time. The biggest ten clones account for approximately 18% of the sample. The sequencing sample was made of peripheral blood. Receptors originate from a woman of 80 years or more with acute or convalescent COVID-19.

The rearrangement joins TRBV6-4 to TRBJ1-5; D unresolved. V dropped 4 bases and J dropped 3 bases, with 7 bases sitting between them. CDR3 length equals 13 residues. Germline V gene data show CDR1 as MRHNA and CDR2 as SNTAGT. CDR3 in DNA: TGTGCCAGCAGTGTGGAGGACAATCAGCCCCAGCATTTT. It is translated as CASSVEDNQPQHF.

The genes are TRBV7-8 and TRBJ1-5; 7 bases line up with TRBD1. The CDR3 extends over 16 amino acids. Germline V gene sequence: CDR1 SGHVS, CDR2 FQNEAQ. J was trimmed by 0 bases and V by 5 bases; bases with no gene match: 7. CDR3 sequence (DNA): TGTGCCAGCAGCCTTGGACAGGTCGATAGCAATCAGCCCCAGCATTTT. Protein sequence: CASSLGQVDSNQPQHF.

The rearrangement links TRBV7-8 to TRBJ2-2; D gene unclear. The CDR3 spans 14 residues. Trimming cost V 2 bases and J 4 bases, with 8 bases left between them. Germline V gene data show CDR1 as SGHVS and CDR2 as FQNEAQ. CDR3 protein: CASSLLLFTGELFF. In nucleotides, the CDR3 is TGTGCCAGCAGCTTATTGTTATTCACCGGGGAGCTGTTTTTT.

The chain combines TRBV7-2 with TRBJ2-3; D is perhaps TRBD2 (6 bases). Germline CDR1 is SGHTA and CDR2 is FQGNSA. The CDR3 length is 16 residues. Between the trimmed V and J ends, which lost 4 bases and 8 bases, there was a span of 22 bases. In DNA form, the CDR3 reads TGTGCCAGCAGCTCTCGGGAGCGCATCCCCGGGGGTACGCAGTATTTT. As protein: CASSSRERIPGGTQYF.

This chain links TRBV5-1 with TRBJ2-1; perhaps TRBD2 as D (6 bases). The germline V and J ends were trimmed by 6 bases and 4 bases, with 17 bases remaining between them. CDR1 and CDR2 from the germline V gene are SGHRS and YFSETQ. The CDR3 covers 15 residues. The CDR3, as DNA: TGCGCCAGCACCTCTCACTCAGGAGGGTACAATGAGCAGTTCTTC. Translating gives CASTSHSGGYNEQFF.

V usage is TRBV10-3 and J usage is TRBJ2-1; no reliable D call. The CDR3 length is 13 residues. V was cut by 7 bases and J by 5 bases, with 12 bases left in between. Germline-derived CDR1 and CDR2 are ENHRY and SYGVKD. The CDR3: CAIKRLADNEQFF. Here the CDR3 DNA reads TGTGCCATCAAAAGACTGGCCGACAATGAGCAGTTCTTC.

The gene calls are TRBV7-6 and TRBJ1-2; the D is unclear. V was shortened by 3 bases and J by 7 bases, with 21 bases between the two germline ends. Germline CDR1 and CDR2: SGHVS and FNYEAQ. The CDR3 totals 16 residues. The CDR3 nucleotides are TGTGCCAGCAGCTTCGCTCCCGGAGGCACGGTTAGTGGCTACACCTTC. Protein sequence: CASSFAPGGTVSGYTF.

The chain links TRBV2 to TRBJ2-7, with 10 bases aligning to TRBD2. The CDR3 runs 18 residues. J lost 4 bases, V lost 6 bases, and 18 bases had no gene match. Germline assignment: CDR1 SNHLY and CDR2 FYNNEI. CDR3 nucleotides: TGTGCCAGCAGACTAAGTTTGTCCGGGACTAGCGTCTCGTACGAGCAGTACTTC. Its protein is CASRLSLSGTSVSYEQYF.

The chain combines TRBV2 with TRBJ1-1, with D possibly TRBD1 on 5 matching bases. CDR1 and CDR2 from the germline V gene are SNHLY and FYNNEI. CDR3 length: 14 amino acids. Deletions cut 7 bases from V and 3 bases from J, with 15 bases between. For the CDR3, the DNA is TGTGCCAGCACCGGAGGGGAATTGGACACTGAAGCTTTCTTT. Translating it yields CASTGGELDTEAFF. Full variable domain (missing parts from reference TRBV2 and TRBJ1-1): EPEVTQTPSHQVTQMGQEVILRCVPISNHLYFYWYRQILGQKVEFLVSFYNNEISEKSEIFDDQFSVERPDGSNFTLKIRSTKLEDSAMYFCASTGGELDTEAFFGQGTRLTVV.

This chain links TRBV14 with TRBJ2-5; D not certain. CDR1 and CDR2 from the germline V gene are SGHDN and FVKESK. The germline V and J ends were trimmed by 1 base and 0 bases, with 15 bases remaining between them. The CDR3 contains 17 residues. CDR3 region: CASSQGLGKRYQETQYF. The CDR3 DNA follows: TGTGCCAGCAGCCAAGGCCTAGGAAAAAGGTACCAAGAGACCCAGTACTTC.

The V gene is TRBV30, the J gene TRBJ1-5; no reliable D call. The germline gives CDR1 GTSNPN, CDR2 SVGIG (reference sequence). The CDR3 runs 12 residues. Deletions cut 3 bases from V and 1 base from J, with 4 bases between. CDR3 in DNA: TGTGCCTGGAGCCCAAGCAATCAGCCCCAGCATTTT. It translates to CAWSPSNQPQHF.

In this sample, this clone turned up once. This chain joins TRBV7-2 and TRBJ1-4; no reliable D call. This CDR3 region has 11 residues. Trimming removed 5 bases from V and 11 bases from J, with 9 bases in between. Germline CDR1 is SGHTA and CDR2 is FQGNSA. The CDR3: CASSQTGKLFF. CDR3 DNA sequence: TGTGCCAGCAGCCAGACCGGGAAACTGTTTTTT.

The CDR3 nucleotides read TGCGCCAGCAGCCAAGTACTGCGGGGGGGGGAGACCCAGTACTTC. Its protein is CASSQVLRGGETQYF. The rearrangement joins TRBV4-3 to TRBJ2-5; 9 bases are shared with TRBD2. The CDR3 is 15 amino acids. The trim removed 1 base at V and 5 bases at J, leaving 5 bases unmatched. Germline V lookup: CDR1 LGHNA, CDR2 YSLEER.

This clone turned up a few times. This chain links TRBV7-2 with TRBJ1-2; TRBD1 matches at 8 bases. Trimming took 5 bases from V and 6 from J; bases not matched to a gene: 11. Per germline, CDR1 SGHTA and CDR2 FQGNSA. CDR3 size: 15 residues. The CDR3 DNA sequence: TGTGCCAGCAGCCCCCAGGGCAGGGGGCTGGATGGCTACACCTTC. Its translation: CASSPQGRGLDGYTF.

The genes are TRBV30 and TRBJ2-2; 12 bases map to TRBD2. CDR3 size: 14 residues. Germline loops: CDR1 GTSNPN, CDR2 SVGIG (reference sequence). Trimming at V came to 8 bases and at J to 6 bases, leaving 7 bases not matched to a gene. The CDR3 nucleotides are TGTGCCAAGACTAGCGGGAGATCGGCCGGGGAGCTGTTTTTT. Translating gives CAKTSGRSAGELFF. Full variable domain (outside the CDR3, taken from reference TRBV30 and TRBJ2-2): SQTIHQWPATLVQPVGSPLSLECTVEGTSNPNLYWYRQAAGRGLQLLFYSVGIGQISSEVPQNLSASRPQDRQFILSSKKLLLSDSGFYLCAKTSGRSAGELFFGEGSRLTVL.

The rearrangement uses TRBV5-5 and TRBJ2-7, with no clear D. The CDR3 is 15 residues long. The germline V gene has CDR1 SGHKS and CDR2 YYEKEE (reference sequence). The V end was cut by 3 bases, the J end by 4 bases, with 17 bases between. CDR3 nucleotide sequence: TGTGCCAGCAGCTCGTACACCGAGTTGAGGTACGAGCAGTACTTC. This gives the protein CASSSYTELRYEQYF.

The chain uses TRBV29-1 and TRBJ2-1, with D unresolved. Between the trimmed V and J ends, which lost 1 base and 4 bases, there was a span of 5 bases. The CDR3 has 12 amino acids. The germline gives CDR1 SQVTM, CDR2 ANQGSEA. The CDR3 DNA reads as TGCAGCGTTGAAGCGGTTTACAATGAGCAGTTCTTC. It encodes CSVEAVYNEQFF.

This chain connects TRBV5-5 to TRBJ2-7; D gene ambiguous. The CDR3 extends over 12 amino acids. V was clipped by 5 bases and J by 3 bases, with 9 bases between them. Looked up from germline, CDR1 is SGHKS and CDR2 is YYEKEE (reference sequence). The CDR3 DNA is TGTGCCAGCAGTTTAACAGACTACGAGCAGTACTTC. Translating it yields CASSLTDYEQYF.

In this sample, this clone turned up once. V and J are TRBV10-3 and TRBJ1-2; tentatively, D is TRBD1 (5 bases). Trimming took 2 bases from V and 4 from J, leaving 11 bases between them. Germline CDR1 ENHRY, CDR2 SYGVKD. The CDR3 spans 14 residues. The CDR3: CAISEGDLSYGYTF. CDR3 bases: TGTGCCATCAGTGAGGGGGACTTATCCTATGGCTACACCTTC.

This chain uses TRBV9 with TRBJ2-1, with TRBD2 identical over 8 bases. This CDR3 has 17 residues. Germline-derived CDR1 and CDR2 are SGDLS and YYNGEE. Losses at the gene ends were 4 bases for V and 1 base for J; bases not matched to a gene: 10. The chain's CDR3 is CASSPYSGRGSYNEQFF. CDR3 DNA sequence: TGTGCCAGCAGCCCCTACAGCGGGAGAGGATCCTACAATGAGCAGTTCTTC.

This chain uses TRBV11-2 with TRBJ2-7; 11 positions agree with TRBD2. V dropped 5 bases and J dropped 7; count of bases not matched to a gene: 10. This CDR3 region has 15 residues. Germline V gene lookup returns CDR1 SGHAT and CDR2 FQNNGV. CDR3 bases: TGTGCCAGCAGCGCATCCGGGGTAGCGGGAGGGGAGCAGTACTTC. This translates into CASSASGVAGGEQYF.

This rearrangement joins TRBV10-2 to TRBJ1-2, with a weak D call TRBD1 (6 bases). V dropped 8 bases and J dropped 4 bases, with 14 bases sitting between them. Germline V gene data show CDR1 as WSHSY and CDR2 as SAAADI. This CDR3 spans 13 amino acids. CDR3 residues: CASQSGAGYGYTF. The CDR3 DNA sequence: TGCGCCAGCCAGTCAGGGGCGGGCTATGGCTACACCTTC.

CDR3 coding DNA: TGCACCAGCAGCCAAGATCTAGCGGGGACCTACGAGCAGTACTTC. Protein sequence: CTSSQDLAGTYEQYF. The rearrangement uses TRBV1 and TRBJ2-7; TRBD2 is the table's D call, not checked against the DNA. TRBV1 constitutes a pseudogene. This CDR3 comprises 15 residues.

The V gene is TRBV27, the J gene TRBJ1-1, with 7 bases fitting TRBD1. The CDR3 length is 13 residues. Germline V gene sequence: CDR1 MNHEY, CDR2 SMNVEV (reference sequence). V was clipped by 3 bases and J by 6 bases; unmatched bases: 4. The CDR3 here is CASSFRQGPEAFF. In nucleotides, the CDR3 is TGTGCCAGCAGTTTCAGACAGGGCCCTGAAGCTTTCTTT.

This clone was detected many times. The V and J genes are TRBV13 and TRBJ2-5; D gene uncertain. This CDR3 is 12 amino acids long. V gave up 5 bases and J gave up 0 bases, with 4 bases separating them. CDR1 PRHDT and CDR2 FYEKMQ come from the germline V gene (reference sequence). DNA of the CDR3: TGTGCCAGCAGCCCTAACCAAGAGACCCAGTACTTC. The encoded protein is CASSPNQETQYF.

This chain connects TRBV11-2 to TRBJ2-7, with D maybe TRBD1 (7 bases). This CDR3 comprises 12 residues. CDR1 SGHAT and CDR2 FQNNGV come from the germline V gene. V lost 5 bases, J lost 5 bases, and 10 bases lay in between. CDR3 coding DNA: TGTGCCAGCAGCCAGGGGGGAGACGAGCAGTACTTC. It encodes CASSQGGDEQYF.

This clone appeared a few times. The CDR3 region is CASSRALLGQDLDTGELFF. The CDR3 DNA follows: TGTGCCAGCAGCCGAGCGCTGCTTGGACAGGATTTGGACACCGGGGAGCTGTTTTTT. The chain couples TRBV5-6 to TRBJ2-2; 7 bases fit TRBD1. The CDR3 spans 19 residues. The V and J ends lost 4 bases and 3 bases, in that order; junction bases with no gene match: 18. From germline, CDR1 is SGHDT and CDR2 YYEEEE.

DNA of the CDR3: TGTGCCAGCAGCGTTTCGGGATCTGGAAACACCATATATTTT. This gives the protein CASSVSGSGNTIYF. The chain is built from TRBV9 and TRBJ1-3; no clear D. The germline V gene has CDR1 SGDLS and CDR2 YYNGEE. Trimming cost V 2 bases and J 1 base, with 7 bases left between them. The CDR3 has 14 amino acids.